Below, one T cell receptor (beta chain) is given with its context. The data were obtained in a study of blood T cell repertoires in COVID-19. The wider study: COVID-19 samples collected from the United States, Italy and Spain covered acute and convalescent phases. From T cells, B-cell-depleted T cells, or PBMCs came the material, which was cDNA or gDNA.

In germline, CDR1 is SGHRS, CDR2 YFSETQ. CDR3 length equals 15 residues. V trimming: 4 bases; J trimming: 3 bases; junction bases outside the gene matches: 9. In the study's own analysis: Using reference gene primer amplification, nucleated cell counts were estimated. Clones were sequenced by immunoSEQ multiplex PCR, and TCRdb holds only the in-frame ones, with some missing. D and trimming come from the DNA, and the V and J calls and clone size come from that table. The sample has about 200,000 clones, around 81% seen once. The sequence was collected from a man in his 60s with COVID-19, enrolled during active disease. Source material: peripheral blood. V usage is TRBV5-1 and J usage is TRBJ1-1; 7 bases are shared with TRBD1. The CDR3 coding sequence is TGCGCCAGCAGCGTGACCATCGACAGGGACACTGAAGCTTTCTTT. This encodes CASSVTIDRDTEAFF.